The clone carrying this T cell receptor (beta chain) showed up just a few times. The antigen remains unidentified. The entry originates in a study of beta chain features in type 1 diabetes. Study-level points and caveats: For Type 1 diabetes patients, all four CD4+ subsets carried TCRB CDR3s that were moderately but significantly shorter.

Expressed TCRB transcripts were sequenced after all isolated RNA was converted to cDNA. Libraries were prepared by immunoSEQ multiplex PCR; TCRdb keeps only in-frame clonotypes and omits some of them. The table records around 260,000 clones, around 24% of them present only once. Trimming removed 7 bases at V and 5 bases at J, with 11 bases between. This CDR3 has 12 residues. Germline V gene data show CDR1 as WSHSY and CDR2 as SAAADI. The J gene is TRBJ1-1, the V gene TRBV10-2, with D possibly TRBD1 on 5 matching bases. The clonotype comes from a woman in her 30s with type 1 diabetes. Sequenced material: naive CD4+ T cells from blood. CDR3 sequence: CASTRGTTEAFF. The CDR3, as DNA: TGCGCCAGCACAAGGGGAACAACTGAAGCTTTCTTT.